Below are 11 T cell receptor beta chains sequenced from a single sample in a study of cytomegalovirus exposure and HLA in healthy donors. It was with 60 Vbeta and 13 Jbeta primers that the PCR ran. Profiling relied on immunoSEQ multiplex PCR, and the TCRdb table lists in-frame clones only, not all of them. The sample table includes under 60,000 clones. Sequencing was performed on PBMCs. These receptors were obtained from a woman under 40 in good health and CMV-seropositive.

The J gene is TRBJ2-7, the V gene TRBV5-5; D perhaps matches TRBD2 (6 bases). CDR1 and CDR2 from the germline V gene are SGHKS and YYEKEE (reference sequence). V dropped 0 bases and J dropped 1 base, with 14 bases sitting between them. The CDR3 length is 16 residues. This chain's CDR3 is CASSLGPTRLSYEQYF. CDR3 coding DNA: TGTGCCAGCAGCTTGGGGCCGACTAGACTATCCTACGAGCAGTACTTC.

J is TRBJ1-1 and V is TRBV11-2; D is ambiguous. The CDR3 is made up of 16 amino acids. CDR1 and CDR2 from the germline V gene are SGHAT and FQNNGV. V lost 3 bases and J lost 1, with 15 bases in between. The CDR3: CASSFRYYTRNTEAFF. The CDR3 DNA reads as TGTGCCAGCAGCTTTCGTTACTACACAAGGAACACTGAAGCTTTCTTT.

The gene calls are TRBV7-9 and TRBJ2-7; TRBD1 agrees at 9 bases. Germline V gene data show CDR1 as SEHNR and CDR2 as FQNEAQ (reference sequence). V was pared by 4 bases and J by 4 bases, with 5 bases of the junction left unmatched. CDR3 length equals 14 residues. This CDR3 reads CASSYRDREYEQYF. The CDR3 DNA reads as TGTGCCAGCAGCTACCGGGACAGGGAGTACGAGCAGTACTTC.

The chain uses TRBV29-1 and TRBJ1-4; D gene unclear. Trimming pared 7 bases from V and 10 bases from J, leaving 10 bases between. The CDR3 spans 10 residues. Germline lookup yields CDR1 SQVTM and CDR2 ANQGSEA. Here the CDR3 DNA reads TGCAGCGCGTACCGGGGAAAACTGTTTTTT. Protein sequence: CSAYRGKLFF.

V and J are TRBV9 and TRBJ2-7; TRBD2 matches 8 bases. This CDR3 is built from 18 residues. CDR1 SGDLS and CDR2 YYNGEE come from the germline V gene. Losses at the gene ends were 3 bases for V and 2 bases for J; bases not matched to a gene: 16. The CDR3 reads CASSAGGAGFISAYEQYF. The CDR3 coding sequence is TGTGCCAGCAGCGCCGGGGGGGCCGGTTTTATTAGCGCCTACGAGCAGTACTTC.

This chain connects TRBV6-1 to TRBJ1-5; possible D gene TRBD1, 6 bases. V lost 8 bases and J 9 bases, leaving 11 bases between the germline ends. The CDR3 runs 11 residues. Germline CDR1 and CDR2: MNHNS and SASEGT. CDR3 in amino acids: CASGQPWPQHF. The CDR3 DNA reads as TGTGCCAGCGGACAGCCATGGCCCCAGCATTTT.

This chain connects TRBV11-3 to TRBJ2-2; 10 bases align to TRBD1. V gave up 5 bases and J gave up 4 bases; unmatched junction bases: 13. This CDR3 has 18 amino acids. Germline CDR1 reads SGHNT; CDR2 reads YENEEA. In DNA form, the CDR3 reads TGTGCCAGCAGCCCTACCTCCGGGACAGGGGCGGTCACCGGGGAGCTGTTTTTT. Its protein is CASSPTSGTGAVTGELFF.

The V call is TRBV7-6, the J call TRBJ2-1; the D gene is possibly TRBD2 (5 bases). This CDR3 is built from 16 residues. V gave up 1 base and J gave up 3 bases, with 13 bases separating them. Germline V gene sequence: CDR1 SGHVS, CDR2 FNYEAQ. The CDR3 DNA reads TGTGCCAGCAGCTTAGAGCCGCGGGCCATCTACAATGAGCAGTTCTTC. This translates into CASSLEPRAIYNEQFF.

The chain links TRBV11-2 to TRBJ2-7, with D maybe TRBD1 (5 bases). The CDR3 runs 14 residues. V lost 3 bases and J lost 3, with 12 bases in between. Germline CDR1 and CDR2: SGHAT and FQNNGV. The CDR3 sequence: CASSLQGANYEQYF. CDR3 in DNA: TGTGCCAGCAGCTTGCAGGGCGCCAACTACGAGCAGTACTTC.

This sequence joins TRBV30 and TRBJ2-5; 7 bases are shared with TRBD1. The CDR3 extends over 16 amino acids. CDR1 GTSNPN and CDR2 SVGIG come from the germline V gene (reference sequence). J lost 3 bases, V lost 0 bases, and 10 bases had no gene match. This CDR3 is CAWSVAPRDSKETQYF. As DNA, the CDR3 is TGTGCCTGGAGTGTAGCACCGAGGGACAGTAAAGAGACCCAGTACTTC.

This chain uses TRBV7-8 with TRBJ2-7; 10 bases are a match to TRBD2. CDR3 length: 15 residues. Germline loops: CDR1 SGHVS, CDR2 FQNEAQ. Trimming at V came to 5 bases and at J to 2 bases, leaving 6 bases not matched to a gene. The CDR3 sequence is CASSPGTSAAYEQYF. In DNA, the CDR3 is TGTGCCAGCAGCCCCGGGACTAGCGCGGCCTACGAGCAGTACTTC.